The 15 T cell receptor beta chains given below trace back to one sample, sequenced in a study of OX40 agonist ivuxolimab in advanced cancers. Clones were read by immunoSEQ multiplex PCR, and TCRdb kept only the in-frame ones, dropping some. The profile shows approximately 74,000 clones, about 80% of them singletons. The sequencing used CD4+ or CD8+ T cells sorted from blood, collected in a trial of the OX40 agonist ivuxolimab. All receptors come from an adult with an advanced solid tumor such as melanoma, head and neck, liver or kidney cancer.

This clone was seen a single time. V and J are TRBV5-1 and TRBJ2-1; a weak D match, TRBD2 (6 bases). Germline V gene sequence: CDR1 SGHRS, CDR2 YFSETQ. Trimming shortened V by 0 bases and J by 5 bases, and 15 bases separated the two germline ends. This CDR3 spans 16 amino acids. CDR3 nucleotide sequence: TGCGCCAGCAGCTTGGAAATGGGACGGGGGAACAATGAGCAGTTCTTC. As protein: CASSLEMGRGNNEQFF.

The CDR3 nucleotides read TGTGCCAGCAGCCCGGAGCGGACCACTGGGGAGCAGTACTTC. Amino acid sequence: CASSPERTTGEQYF. The rearrangement links TRBV11-2 to TRBJ2-7; the D gene is possibly TRBD2 (5 bases). The CDR3 consists of 14 residues. V was pared by 5 bases and J by 7 bases, with 18 bases between. Germline-derived CDR1 and CDR2 are SGHAT and FQNNGV. Supplemented by reference TRBV11-2 and TRBJ2-7, the full variable domain reads EAGVAQSPRYKIIEKRQSVAFWCNPISGHATLYWYQQILGQGPKLLIQFQNNGVVDDSQLPKDRFSAERLKGVDSTLKIQPAKLEDSAVYLCASSPERTTGEQYFGPGTRLTVT.

The rearrangement links TRBV30 to TRBJ2-7; 8 bases map to TRBD2. CDR3 size: 13 residues. Germline V gene data show CDR1 as GTSNPN and CDR2 as SVGIG (reference sequence). Here the CDR3 reads CATTAGGLYEQYF. CDR3 nucleotide sequence: TGTGCAACAACGGCGGGAGGCCTCTACGAGCAGTACTTC.

The V gene is TRBV5-6, the J gene TRBJ2-2, with D tentatively TRBD1 (5 bases). This CDR3 is 15 amino acids long. V shed 2 bases and J shed 0 bases, with 8 bases lying between them. Germline V CDR1 and CDR2: SGHDT, YYEEEE. Here the CDR3 reads CASSLAGTNTGELFF. CDR3 DNA: TGTGCCAGCAGCTTAGCAGGGACGAACACCGGGGAGCTGTTTTTT. Looking up the rest from reference TRBV5-6 and TRBJ2-2 gives the full variable domain: DAGVTQSPTHLIKTRGQQVTLRCSPKSGHDTVSWYQQALGQGPQFIFQYYEEEERQRGNFPDRFSGHQFPNYSSELNVNALLLGDSALYLCASSLAGTNTGELFFGEGSRLTVL.

V gene TRBV25-1 combines with J gene TRBJ2-3; 14 bases line up with TRBD2. The CDR3 covers 18 residues. V was pared by 5 bases and J by 6 bases, with 13 bases of the junction left unmatched. Germline values: CDR1 MGHDK, CDR2 SYGVNS. The CDR3 coding sequence is TGTGCCAGCAGTACCCCCGGACTAGCGGGAGGACCCCACGATACGCAGTATTTT. Its protein is CASSTPGLAGGPHDTQYF.

The genes are TRBV7-2 and TRBJ2-7; the match to TRBD2 covers 10 bases. V lost 4 bases, J lost 3 bases, and 6 bases stayed unmatched. Germline CDR1 reads SGHTA; CDR2 reads FQGNSA. The CDR3 has 15 amino acids. CDR3 nucleotides: TGTGCCAGCAGCTCAGCTAGCGGGAGCAACTACGAGCAGTACTTC. Translating gives CASSSASGSNYEQYF.

The chain has TRBV6-6 and TRBJ1-4, with a tentative D call TRBD1 (5 bases). The CDR3 has 13 amino acids. The ends were cut back, 11 bases at V and 3 bases at J, with 13 bases in the middle. Germline V gene data show CDR1 as MNHNY and CDR2 as SVGAGI (reference sequence). DNA of the CDR3: TGTGCCGTGAGGGGTGGACCTAATGAAAAACTGTTTTTT. Amino acid sequence: CAVRGGPNEKLFF.

The chain carries TRBV28 and TRBJ1-2; tentatively, D is TRBD1 (5 bases). V lost 3 bases and J 2 bases, leaving 10 bases between the germline ends. Germline V gives CDR1 MDHEN, CDR2 SYDVKM. The CDR3 extends over 14 amino acids. CDR3 in amino acids: CASSFSGTNYGYTF. CDR3 bases: TGTGCCAGCAGTTTCTCGGGGACGAACTATGGCTACACCTTC.

V and J are TRBV15 and TRBJ1-5, with D unresolved. CDR1 LNHNV and CDR2 YYDKDF come from the germline V gene (reference sequence). The CDR3 runs 14 residues. The ends were cut back, 0 bases at V and 3 bases at J, with 6 bases in the middle. The CDR3 reads CATSREDVNQPQHF. The CDR3 DNA reads as TGTGCCACCAGCAGAGAGGACGTCAATCAGCCCCAGCATTTT.

The chain carries TRBV19 and TRBJ1-2; D is undetermined. The V gene lost 3 bases and the J gene lost 0 bases, with 11 bases spanning the gap. The CDR3 consists of 15 residues. Germline V CDR1 and CDR2: LNHDA, SQIVND (reference sequence). In nucleotides, the CDR3 is TGTGCCAGTAGTATGTACGGAGCTACTAACTATGGCTACACCTTC. Amino acid sequence: CASSMYGATNYGYTF.

This clone was detected a few times. CDR3 region: CASSVAPDSNTEAFF. CDR3 nucleotide sequence: TGTGCCAGCAGCGTAGCACCAGACTCTAACACTGAAGCTTTCTTT. The chain links TRBV9 to TRBJ1-1; the D is unclear. The CDR3 is made up of 15 amino acids. CDR1 is SGDLS, CDR2 YYNGEE, per germline. Trimming stripped 0 bases from V and 2 bases from J, with 11 bases between.

The genes are TRBV5-1 and TRBJ2-3; D is perhaps TRBD1 (5 bases). CDR3 length equals 15 residues. Trimming took 1 base from V and 2 from J, leaving 11 bases between them. Germline lookup yields CDR1 SGHRS and CDR2 YFSETQ. The CDR3 bases are TGCGCCAGCAGCTTGCGGCAGGGCGACACAGATACGCAGTATTTT. It specifies CASSLRQGDTDTQYF.

This clone was seen a few times. The gene calls are TRBV5-6 and TRBJ2-1; 8 positions match TRBD2. V dropped 4 bases and J dropped 6; count of bases not matched to a gene: 12. The CDR3 is 16 amino acids. The V gene's germline CDR1 is SGHDT and CDR2 YYEEEE. The CDR3 region is CASSLYSGTSGNEQFF. DNA for the CDR3: TGTGCCAGCAGCCTATACTCCGGGACTAGTGGCAATGAGCAGTTCTTC. Drawing the rest from reference TRBV5-6 and TRBJ2-1, the complete variable domain is DAGVTQSPTHLIKTRGQQVTLRCSPKSGHDTVSWYQQALGQGPQFIFQYYEEEERQRGNFPDRFSGHQFPNYSSELNVNALLLGDSALYLCASSLYSGTSGNEQFFGPGTRLTVL.

This chain connects TRBV5-1 to TRBJ2-7; 11 bases match TRBD1. The CDR3 runs 14 residues. CDR1 and CDR2 from the germline V gene are SGHRS and YFSETQ. The V gene end was trimmed by 3 bases and the J gene end by 5 bases; junction bases not matched to a gene: 4. In DNA, the CDR3 is TGCGCCAGCAGCTACGGACAGGGGGCCAACGAGCAGTACTTC. Translation gives CASSYGQGANEQYF.

This chain connects TRBV5-1 to TRBJ1-5, with D hard to call. Looked up from germline, CDR1 is SGHRS and CDR2 is YFSETQ. The germline V and J ends were trimmed by 4 bases and 2 bases, with 7 bases remaining between them. The CDR3 totals 13 residues. The CDR3 region has the DNA TGCGCCAGCAGCGTTGACGGCAATCAGCCCCAGCATTTT. This codes for CASSVDGNQPQHF.